This T cell receptor beta chain was recorded in a study of regulatory T cells in long-lasting Graves disease (dated by TCRdb to 2020 to 2023). With regard to the full study: Antithyroid drugs had been taken for less than 3 months by newly diagnosed Graves' disease patients. Peripheral blood TCR sequencing and RNA sequencing compared persistent Graves' disease patients with newly diagnosed Graves' disease patients. The study took place in China and was registered as a clinical trial. A total of around 35 samples underwent TCR sequencing: around 13 from persistent and around 20 from newly diagnosed Graves' disease patients. On the study overall, not on this receptor specifically: Compared with newly diagnosed patients, persistent Graves' disease patients had lower TCR Shannon entropy and fewer highly expanded clones, which suggests clonal expansion. The study examined only peripheral blood because the primary lesion, thyroid tissue, could not be accessed. Sequencing and analysis were limited to the TCR beta chain. The authors acknowledged the small sample size as a limitation that may reduce accuracy. Persistent patients shared more public clonotypes among themselves (roughly 2,700) than newly diagnosed patients did (approximately 870). Preferential use of TRBV28, TRBJ1-2 and TRBJ2-5 was observed in persistent disease, whereas TRBV20-1 and TRBJ2-1 were favored in newly diagnosed disease.

This clonotype has at least ten counts. The clone's antigen remains unknown. No base quality values were provided; no much bigger clone lies one nucleotide off. Library preparation used multiplex PCR. Sequencer: Illumina HiSeq 4000. CDR3 regions were amplified by Arm-PCR with iRepertoire HTBI primers to construct TCR beta libraries. PCR products were gel purified before sequencing. In the paper's pipeline: Gene usage analysis of CDR3 amino acid clonotypes used the 62 TRBV and more than 13 TRBJ segments found across samples. COPE and FqMerger were used to merge filtered high-quality paired reads into contigs. Contigs were aligned with BLAST to IMGT TRBV, TRBD and TRBJ reference genes, and CDR3 was defined per IMGT. Any clonotype with a frequency above 0.1% was classified as a highly expanded clone. Shannon entropy was used to measure repertoire diversity, and the Gini coefficient was used to measure V-J evenness. A clonotype was considered public if more than one individual shared it. TCRdb redid the processing of the public reads, applying fastp at Q25 and MiXCR, and retained in-frame beta chains. Rows are combined by CDR3 protein, so each entry shows the most common genes and DNA. What appears here as the V and J calls and clone size reflects TCRdb's work, not the paper's. The sample yields about 520,000 distinct CDR3 sequences; approximately 12% were counted once. Over 7% of the sample is held by the ten biggest clonotypes.

In light of the paper, this sample's time point label describes: newly diagnosed GD, antithyroid drugs for less than 3 months. RNA was extracted from PBMCs in TRIzol for both TCR sequencing and RNA sequencing. The diagnosis of Graves' disease was made according to American Thyroid Association guidelines. Recruitment of patients was carried out at an endocrinology department in Xi'an, China. Each patient gave roughly 8.4 milliliters of peripheral blood, collected in an EDTA anticoagulant tube. PBMCs were isolated by Ficoll Paque Plus density gradient separation without further T cell sorting. RNA quality was checked with an Agilent 2100 Bioanalyzer and agarose gel, and concentration with a NanoDrop 2000. There are 13 amino acids in the CDR3, from cysteine to phenylalanine inclusive. The DNA shown is the 39-base CDR3, in frame from base 1. A distance of 8 bases separates the germline ends of V and J, which lose 5 bases and 1 base respectively. The germline V gene gives CDR1 as MNHEY and CDR2 as SVGEGT.

Separately, the same data were catalogued under a study of T cells in Graves' hyperthyroidism and ophthalmopathy. Per that second paper: Stable Graves' hyperthyroidism was defined as no progression to ophthalmopathy during 18 months of follow-up. Hyperthyroidism patients were newly diagnosed, with disease duration under 2 months, and aged 18 to 65 years. Patients with uncontrolled infections, other autoimmune diseases, pregnancy or lactation were excluded. Diagnoses relied on clinical symptoms, serum thyroxine and TRAb, thyroid ultrasound and orbital computed tomography. A first-round RT-PCR of the TCR CDR3 used the HTBI primer set with the Qiagen OneStep RT-PCR kit. Most expanded thyroid clonotypes (frequency above 0.001) were also found in blood, which suggests that blood repertoires may mirror thyroid immune responses. Ophthalmopathy was separated from stable hyperthyroidism by a 13 V-J signature model, with 87.88% sensitivity and about 81% specificity obtained in cross-validation and 80%/75% obtained in testing. During validation, the model predicted progression to ophthalmopathy a median of about 6.3 months ahead of onset, with more than 55% sensitivity and almost 75% specificity. A discovery cohort of about 96 patients, about 40 with Graves' ophthalmopathy and 57 with stable Graves' hyperthyroidism, was used to find distinguishing TCR V-J signatures. An independent validation cohort of 18 to 20 hyperthyroidism patients and 17 patients who later progressed to ophthalmopathy tested prospective prediction of ophthalmopathy. The 95 to 100 discovery patients were randomly divided into training and test sets at a 7:3 ratio. Thyroid tissue and blood T-cell repertoires from roughly 6 Graves' hyperthyroidism patients were also compared in the study. After blood sampling, hyperthyroidism patients were treated with methimazole at a starting dose of 30 mg daily, and ophthalmopathy patients were treated with high-dose intravenous methylprednisolone. Libraries were constructed in a second round of multiplex PCR, after which size selection and purification were performed. The libraries were sequenced on an Illumina HiSeq2000 using paired-end 100 bp reads. Raw data were processed with SOAPnuke, discarding reads with adapters, uncalled bases, mean Phred below 15, or no exact constant-primer or identifier match. COPE v1.2.5 was used to merge the high-quality paired reads, and each unique nucleotide sequence was defined as a clonotype. MiTCR v1.1 was used to align clonotypes to the IMGT TRBV, TRBD and TRBJ reference segments. Analysis was restricted to V-J combinations with a frequency above 0.0001, which covered just over 98% of repertoires. The TCS score was defined as the ratio of F50 (clonal expansion) to E x V (chaos), calculated using BLOSUM62-based TCRdist between CDR3 peptides within each V-J. Welch's t-statistics and random forest reduced roughly 530 V-J features to 13, which were used in a naive Bayes classifier (R e1071). Sample size was not statistically predetermined, and blinding of investigators to group allocation was not performed. According to the paper, TCR Vbeta CDR3 sequencing was carried out on about 140 peripheral blood samples, which came from approximately 43 ophthalmopathy, about 75 hyperthyroidism and about 17 progressor patients.

Source: peripheral blood mononuclear cells (PBMCs), taken at new diagnosis, from a patient treated with antithyroid drugs. This sequence uses TRBV6-2 or TRBV6-3 and TRBJ1-1; the D gene cannot be named for sure. The sequence was collected from a young woman with Graves disease. Donor details come from another sample of the same person, matched by shared clones. This receptor carries the CDR3 CASSEQGNTEAFF. The sequenced DNA is TGTGCCAGCAGTGAACAAGGGAACACTGAAGCTTTCTTT.